This T cell receptor beta chain was captured in a study of shared clonotypes between healthy human individuals. Points from the study as a whole: Donors were few, which limited the genetic and exposure-history diversity represented. The sharing of approximately 4.6% of naive CD4 clonotypes was seen across a handful of donors.

Adult donors, all healthy and HIV-negative, had no recent acute infections or vaccinations. Caucasian adults residing in Nashville, Tennessee made up all the donors. Regarding this clone: Its cognate antigen is unknown. Other DNA sequences within the sample encode an identical CDR3.

Assay used: immunoSEQ multiplex PCR; TCRdb lists only in-frame clones, some missing. The table has some 2,100,000 clones, approximately 94% seen once. This CDR3 has 15 amino acids. After removal of 3 bases from V and 2 bases from J, the junction contained 5 bases not matched to a gene. CDR1 is KGHSH, CDR2 LQKENI, per germline. The V call is TRBV18, the J call TRBJ2-5; TRBD1 matches 8 bases. The material sequenced was naive CD4+ T cells sorted from blood. As for subset: CD45RA+ positively selected. The receptor was derived from a man aged 18 to 30 in good health. The CDR3 is CASSPLRTGQETQYF. CDR3 DNA: TGTGCCAGCTCACCCCTTCGGACAGGGCAAGAGACCCAGTACTTC. The complete variable domain, with remaining parts taken from reference TRBV18 and TRBJ2-5, reads NAGVMQNPRHLVRRRGQEARLRCSPMKGHSHVYWYRQLPEEGLKFMVYLQKENIIDESGMPKERFSAEFPKEGPSILRIQQVVRGDSAAYFCASSPLRTGQETQYFGPGTRLLVL.